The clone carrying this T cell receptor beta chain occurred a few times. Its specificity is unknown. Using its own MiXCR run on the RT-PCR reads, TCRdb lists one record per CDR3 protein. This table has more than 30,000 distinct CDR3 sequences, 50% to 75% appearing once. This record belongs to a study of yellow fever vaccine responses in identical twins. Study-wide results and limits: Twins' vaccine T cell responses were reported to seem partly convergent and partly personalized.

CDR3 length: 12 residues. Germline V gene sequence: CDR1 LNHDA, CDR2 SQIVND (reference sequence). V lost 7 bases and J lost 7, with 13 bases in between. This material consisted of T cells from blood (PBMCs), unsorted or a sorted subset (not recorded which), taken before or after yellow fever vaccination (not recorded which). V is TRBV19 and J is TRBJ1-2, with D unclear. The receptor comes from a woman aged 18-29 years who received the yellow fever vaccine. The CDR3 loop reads CASKTGVGGYTF. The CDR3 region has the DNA TGTGCCAGTAAGACTGGTGTCGGTGGCTACACCTTC. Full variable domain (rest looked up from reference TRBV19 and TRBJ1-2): DGGITQSPKYLFRKEGQNVTLSCEQNLNHDAMYWYRQDPGQGLRLIYYSQIVNDFQKGDIAEGYSVSREKKESFPLTVTSAQKNPTAFYLCASKTGVGGYTFGSGTRLTVV.